This TCR beta chain came from a study of cytomegalovirus exposure and HLA in healthy donors. The CDR3 has 13 amino acids. V lost 6 bases to trimming and J lost 6 bases; unmatched junction nucleotides: 11. The V gene's germline CDR1 is SQVTM and CDR2 ANQGSEA. The PCR contained 60 Vbeta and 13 Jbeta primers. The assay was immunoSEQ multiplex PCR, and TCRdb's table has in-frame clones only and misses some. The sample lists 100,000 to 120,000 clones, approximately 84% occurring once. V gene TRBV29-1 combines with J gene TRBJ2-7, with 7 bases lining up with TRBD2. The TCR comes from a male donor in good health and CMV-seronegative. Material for sequencing was PBMCs. CDR3 nucleotides: TGCAGCGTAAAAAGGAGCAGGGAGGGCGAGCAGTACTTC. This sequence encodes CSVKRSREGEQYF.